What follows is one T cell receptor beta chain and its context. The PCR used 60 Vbeta and 13 Jbeta primers. TCRdb's table, derived via immunoSEQ multiplex PCR, lists solely in-frame clones and lacks some. The data contain 90,000 to 150,000 clones, roughly three fifths of them singletons. This specimen belongs to a study of cytomegalovirus exposure and HLA in healthy donors. V lost 5 bases to trimming and J lost 0 bases, with 8 bases between them. This CDR3 comprises 14 residues. CDR1 and CDR2 from the germline V gene are MNHEY and SMNVEV (reference sequence). Source material: PBMCs. The V call is TRBV27, the J call TRBJ1-5; D not certain. This sequence was found in a man in his forties in good health and CMV-seropositive. CDR3 sequence (DNA): TGTGCCAGCAGTCTACACTATAGCAATCAGCCCCAGCATTTT. Its translation is CASSLHYSNQPQHF.